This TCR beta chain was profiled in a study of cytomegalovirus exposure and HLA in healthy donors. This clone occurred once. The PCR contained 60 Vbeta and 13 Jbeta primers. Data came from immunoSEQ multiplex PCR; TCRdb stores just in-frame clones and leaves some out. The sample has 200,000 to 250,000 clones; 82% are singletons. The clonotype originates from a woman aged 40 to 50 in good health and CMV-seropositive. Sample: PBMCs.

The CDR3 DNA reads TGTGCCAGCAGCGTGGGGACAGGAGGCATGAACACTGAAGCTTTCTTT. Translation: CASSVGTGGMNTEAFF. This sequence joins TRBV9 and TRBJ1-1; 8 positions match TRBD1. There are 16 residues in the CDR3. Germline CDR1 reads SGDLS; CDR2 reads YYNGEE. V gave up 2 bases and J gave up 0 bases; unmatched junction bases: 6.